Presented here are 27 T cell receptor beta chains from one specimen sequenced in a study of T cells and Merkel cell carcinoma outcomes. The method was immunoSEQ multiplex PCR; TCRdb's version includes in-frame clones alone and lacks a portion of them. The data hold about 15,000 clones, with 81% observed a single time. Sequences were obtained from tumor tissue from Merkel cell carcinoma. The receptors come from a human donor with Merkel cell carcinoma.

The chain recombines TRBV2 with TRBJ1-2; 7 bases fit TRBD1. The CDR3 is made up of 14 amino acids. The junction had 6 bases not matched to a gene; V was cut back by 4 bases and J by 4 bases. Germline loops: CDR1 SNHLY, CDR2 FYNNEI. The CDR3 DNA is TGTGCCAGCAGTGGACAGGGAGGAGGCTATGGCTACACCTTC. Translation: CASSGQGGGYGYTF. Together with reference TRBV2 and TRBJ1-2, the CDR3 gives the full variable domain: EPEVTQTPSHQVTQMGQEVILRCVPISNHLYFYWYRQILGQKVEFLVSFYNNEISEKSEIFDDQFSVERPDGSNFTLKIRSTKLEDSAMYFCASSGQGGGYGYTFGSGTRLTVV.

The genes are TRBV30 and TRBJ2-7; 9 nucleotides match TRBD1. Germline V gene lookup returns CDR1 GTSNPN and CDR2 SVGIG (reference sequence). V lost 3 bases, J lost 2 bases, and 8 bases stayed unmatched. The CDR3 runs to 15 residues. The CDR3 region has the DNA TGTGCCTGGAGGCCGGCTTGGACAGGGGCCTACGAGCAGTACTTC. Its translation: CAWRPAWTGAYEQYF.

The J gene is TRBJ2-5, the V gene TRBV2; possibly TRBD2 for D (7 bases). The CDR3 contains 16 residues. V was shortened by 3 bases and J by 4 bases, with 18 bases between the two germline ends. Germline lookup yields CDR1 SNHLY and CDR2 FYNNEI. The CDR3 DNA reads as TGTGCCAGCAGTGATCCGGCTAGCGGAGGGGGAGAGACCCAGTACTTC. Translating gives CASSDPASGGGETQYF.

V gene TRBV5-1 combines with J gene TRBJ2-2; D gene uncertain. The CDR3 length is 14 residues. From germline, CDR1 is SGHRS and CDR2 YFSETQ. V gave up 1 base and J gave up 0 bases, with 4 bases separating them. The CDR3 nucleotides are TGCGCCAGCAGCTTGCCCCCGAACACCGGGGAGCTGTTTTTT. Its translation is CASSLPPNTGELFF.

The chain employs TRBV2 and TRBJ2-1; 9 bases are shared with TRBD2. The germline CDR1 and CDR2 sequences are SNHLY and FYNNEI. J lost 0 bases, V lost 2 bases, and 5 bases had no gene match. The CDR3 spans 17 residues. The CDR3 here is CASSERLAGNSYNEQFF. DNA for the CDR3: TGTGCCAGCAGTGAAAGGCTAGCGGGGAACTCCTACAATGAGCAGTTCTTC.

This rearrangement joins TRBV4-2 to TRBJ1-1; D remains ambiguous. V lost 3 bases and J lost 1, with 9 bases in between. The CDR3 spans 14 residues. Germline V gene lookup returns CDR1 LGHNA and CDR2 YNFKEQ. The CDR3, as DNA: TGTGCCAGCAGCCAGGACGGACCGAACACTGAAGCTTTCTTT. Translating gives CASSQDGPNTEAFF.

The chain carries TRBV18 and TRBJ1-5, with 9 bases that match TRBD1. Germline CDR1 and CDR2: KGHSH and LQKENI. The CDR3 extends over 15 amino acids. The V segment lost 5 bases and the J segment 1 base; nucleotides outside the gene matches: 3. The CDR3 DNA follows: TGTGCCAGCTCAGCGACAGGGGGGAGCAATCAGCCCCAGCATTTT. It specifies CASSATGGSNQPQHF.

The V and J genes are TRBV14 and TRBJ1-5; D is unresolved. CDR3 length equals 14 residues. V lost 3 bases to trimming and J lost 2 bases, with 8 bases between them. The V gene's germline CDR1 is SGHDN and CDR2 FVKESK. CDR3 amino acids: CASSHGGGNQPQHF. CDR3 nucleotides: TGTGCCAGCAGCCATGGCGGGGGCAATCAGCCCCAGCATTTT.

The V and J genes are TRBV10-3 and TRBJ2-7, with D possibly called TRBD1 or TRBD2 (5 bases each). V lost 4 bases and J 3 bases, leaving 13 bases between the germline ends. Germline V CDR1 and CDR2: ENHRY, SYGVKD. The CDR3 spans 14 residues. CDR3 protein: CAISVTGTNYEQYF. CDR3 DNA: TGTGCCATCAGTGTTACCGGGACGAACTACGAGCAGTACTTC.

This chain connects TRBV10-2 to TRBJ1-4; D uncertain. V was shortened by 0 bases and J by 5 bases, with 4 bases between the two germline ends. This CDR3 comprises 13 residues. Germline CDR1 reads WSHSY; CDR2 reads SAAADI. The CDR3 bases are TGCGCCAGCAGTGAGTCGGGGAATGAAAAACTGTTTTTT. This gives the protein CASSESGNEKLFF.

This sequence joins TRBV6-1 and TRBJ1-4; D remains unclear. V was clipped by 4 bases and J by 8 bases, with 11 bases between them. This CDR3 has 13 residues. Germline CDR1 reads MNHNS; CDR2 reads SASEGT. The CDR3 region is CASSGGSREKLFF. CDR3 bases: TGTGCCAGCAGTGGGGGAAGCAGAGAAAAACTGTTTTTT.

V is TRBV1 and J is TRBJ2-3. TRBV1 is designated a pseudogene. CDR3 length: 15 residues. The CDR3 is CTSVLSMGPTDTQYF. In DNA form, the CDR3 reads TGCACCAGCGTACTTAGCATGGGCCCAACAGATACGCAGTATTTT.

J is TRBJ1-5 and V is TRBV2; D is ambiguous. The CDR3 consists of 14 residues. Trimming took off 6 bases at V and 3 bases at J, with 12 bases between the two ends. Germline V gene sequence: CDR1 SNHLY, CDR2 FYNNEI. The CDR3, as DNA: TGTGCCAGCAGGCGTGAAGGGAACAATCAGCCCCAGCATTTT. Protein sequence: CASRREGNNQPQHF.

The chain has TRBV28 and TRBJ2-7, with 10 nucleotides matching TRBD2. The junction had 15 bases not matched to a gene; V was cut back by 10 bases and J by 6 bases. The CDR3 runs to 15 residues. Germline values: CDR1 MDHEN, CDR2 SYDVKM. The CDR3 loop is CATRGLAESTSEQYF. The CDR3 nucleotides read TGTGCCACCCGCGGACTAGCGGAGAGTACATCCGAGCAGTACTTC.

The V call is TRBV28, the J call TRBJ2-1; no clear D gene. This CDR3 has 11 residues. Between the trimmed V and J ends, which lost 9 bases and 10 bases, there was a span of 13 bases. In germline, CDR1 is MDHEN, CDR2 SYDVKM. CDR3 sequence: CASHRRTEQFF. CDR3 in DNA: TGTGCCAGTCACAGACGTACAGAGCAGTTCTTC.

The chain carries TRBV6-6 and TRBJ2-7, with 7 bases fitting TRBD1. The V gene's germline CDR1 is MNHNY and CDR2 SVGAGI (reference sequence). The CDR3 is made up of 14 amino acids. The V segment lost 5 bases and the J segment 4 bases; nucleotides outside the gene matches: 8. DNA for the CDR3: TGTGCCAGCAGTCCTTCTAGGGGGCTGTACGAGCAGTACTTC. Its protein product is CASSPSRGLYEQYF.

This rearrangement joins TRBV2 to TRBJ2-7; D not certain. Germline V gene sequence: CDR1 SNHLY, CDR2 FYNNEI. Deletions cut 3 bases from V and 3 bases from J, with 0 bases between. The CDR3 is 10 amino acids. The chain's CDR3 is CASSDYEQYF. Here the CDR3 DNA reads TGTGCCAGCAGTGACTACGAGCAGTACTTC. Filled out from reference TRBV2 and TRBJ2-7, the complete variable domain reads EPEVTQTPSHQVTQMGQEVILRCVPISNHLYFYWYRQILGQKVEFLVSFYNNEISEKSEIFDDQFSVERPDGSNFTLKIRSTKLEDSAMYFCASSDYEQYFGPGTRLTVT.

This chain connects TRBV6-1 to TRBJ1-1; 8 positions agree with TRBD1. CDR3 length: 14 amino acids. Germline values: CDR1 MNHNS, CDR2 SASEGT. The trim removed 10 bases at V and 1 base at J, leaving 8 bases unmatched. The CDR3 DNA reads TGTGCCATGACAGGGGCCCCAGGGAACACTGAAGCTTTCTTT. Translation: CAMTGAPGNTEAFF.

The V gene is TRBV27, the J gene TRBJ1-1; D not certain. V shed 3 bases and J shed 1 base, with 9 bases lying between them. CDR3 length: 14 residues. The germline CDR1 and CDR2 sequences are MNHEY and SMNVEV (reference sequence). The CDR3 region has the DNA TGTGCCAGCAGTTTGGGTACGGGGAACACTGAAGCTTTCTTT. Amino acids: CASSLGTGNTEAFF.

The chain joins TRBV5-1 to TRBJ2-7; D is unresolved. Germline CDR1 reads SGHRS; CDR2 reads YFSETQ. The V and J ends lost 0 bases and 4 bases respectively, with 5 bases between them. The CDR3 runs to 12 residues. CDR3 sequence (DNA): TGCGCCAGCAGCTTGGACCAATACGAGCAGTACTTC. Amino acid sequence: CASSLDQYEQYF.

The chain uses TRBV5-1 and TRBJ2-7, with TRBD1 as a possible D gene (5 bases). Germline V gene sequence: CDR1 SGHRS, CDR2 YFSETQ. This CDR3 region has 14 residues. V was shortened by 1 base and J by 3 bases, with 11 bases between the two germline ends. The CDR3 sequence is CASSLPDRYYEQYF. The CDR3 nucleotides read TGCGCCAGCAGCTTGCCTGACAGATACTACGAGCAGTACTTC. Combining the CDR3 with reference TRBV5-1 and TRBJ2-7 gives the whole variable domain KAGVTQTPRYLIKTRGQQVTLSCSPISGHRSVSWYQQTPGQGLQFLFEYFSETQRNKGNFPGRFSGRQFSNSRSEMNVSTLELGDSALYLCASSLPDRYYEQYFGPGTRLTVT.

The V and J genes are TRBV9 and TRBJ2-3; 7 bases align to TRBD2. CDR1 and CDR2 from the germline V gene are SGDLS and YYNGEE. The CDR3 is 16 amino acids. V shed 1 base and J 1 base; nucleotides not matched to a gene: 6. The CDR3 is CASSVQPSGGTDTQYF. Here the CDR3 DNA reads TGTGCCAGCAGCGTACAGCCCAGCGGGGGCACAGATACGCAGTATTTT. Combining the CDR3 with reference TRBV9 and TRBJ2-3 gives the whole variable domain DSGVTQTPKHLITATGQRVTLRCSPRSGDLSVYWYQQSLDQGLQFLIQYYNGEERAKGNILERFSAQQFPDLHSELNLSSLELGDSALYFCASSVQPSGGTDTQYFGPGTRLTVL.

V and J are TRBV5-1 and TRBJ2-1; D is unresolved. The V and J ends lost 6 bases and 0 bases respectively, with 10 bases between them. The CDR3 runs 14 residues. The germline V gene encodes CDR1 SGHRS and CDR2 YFSETQ. This chain's CDR3 is CASTKQSSYNEQFF. In DNA, the CDR3 is TGCGCCAGCACTAAACAGAGCTCCTACAATGAGCAGTTCTTC. The full variable domain, its missing parts supplied by reference TRBV5-1 and TRBJ2-1, is KAGVTQTPRYLIKTRGQQVTLSCSPISGHRSVSWYQQTPGQGLQFLFEYFSETQRNKGNFPGRFSGRQFSNSRSEMNVSTLELGDSALYLCASTKQSSYNEQFFGPGTRLTVL.

The chain uses TRBV18 and TRBJ1-5; D remains ambiguous. The germline V gene encodes CDR1 KGHSH and CDR2 LQKENI. This CDR3 has 15 residues. V was clipped by 3 bases and J by 7 bases, with 16 bases between them. CDR3 coding DNA: TGTGCCAGCTCACCCCGGACGCAGAAGGAGCAGCCCCAGCATTTT. Translated, it gives CASSPRTQKEQPQHF.

The rearrangement joins TRBV18 to TRBJ1-6; 9 bases are shared with TRBD1. The length of the CDR3 is 18 residues. V lost 0 bases, J lost 6 bases, and 9 bases stayed unmatched. The germline V gene has CDR1 KGHSH and CDR2 LQKENI. CDR3 in amino acids: CASSPPGTGSGGNSPLHF. CDR3 DNA sequence: TGTGCCAGCTCACCACCCGGGACAGGGAGTGGGGGTAATTCACCCCTCCACTTT.

The chain is built from TRBV18 and TRBJ2-3, with TRBD2 matching over 9 bases. CDR3 length: 16 amino acids. Germline V gene data show CDR1 as KGHSH and CDR2 as LQKENI. V shed 3 bases, J shed 8 bases, and the junction held 12 bases outside the gene matches. CDR3 loop: CASSPPGGAGGGTQYF. For the CDR3, the DNA is TGTGCCAGCTCACCTCCTGGTGGAGCGGGAGGTGGTACGCAGTATTTT.

The rearrangement links TRBV5-6 to TRBJ2-1; the D gene is possibly TRBD1 (7 bases). Germline values: CDR1 SGHDT, CDR2 YYEEEE. The V and J ends lost 0 bases and 7 bases respectively, with 14 bases between them. The CDR3 totals 15 residues. The CDR3 sequence: CASSLVAGGGNEQFF. CDR3 sequence (DNA): TGTGCCAGCAGCTTGGTCGCAGGGGGAGGTAATGAGCAGTTCTTC.